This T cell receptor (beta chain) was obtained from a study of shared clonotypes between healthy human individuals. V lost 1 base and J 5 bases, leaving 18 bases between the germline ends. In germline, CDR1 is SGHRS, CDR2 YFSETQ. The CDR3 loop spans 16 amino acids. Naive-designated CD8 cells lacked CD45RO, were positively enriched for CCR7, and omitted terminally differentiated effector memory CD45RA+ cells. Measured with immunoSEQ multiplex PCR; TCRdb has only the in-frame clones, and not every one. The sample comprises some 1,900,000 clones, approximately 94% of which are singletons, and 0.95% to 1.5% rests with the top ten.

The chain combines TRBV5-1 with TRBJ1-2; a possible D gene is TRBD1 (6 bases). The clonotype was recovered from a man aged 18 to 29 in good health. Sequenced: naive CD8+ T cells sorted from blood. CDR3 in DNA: TGCGCCAGCAGCTTGAGGGGGTCGCCCAAGTCGTATGGCTACACCTTC. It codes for CASSLRGSPKSYGYTF.